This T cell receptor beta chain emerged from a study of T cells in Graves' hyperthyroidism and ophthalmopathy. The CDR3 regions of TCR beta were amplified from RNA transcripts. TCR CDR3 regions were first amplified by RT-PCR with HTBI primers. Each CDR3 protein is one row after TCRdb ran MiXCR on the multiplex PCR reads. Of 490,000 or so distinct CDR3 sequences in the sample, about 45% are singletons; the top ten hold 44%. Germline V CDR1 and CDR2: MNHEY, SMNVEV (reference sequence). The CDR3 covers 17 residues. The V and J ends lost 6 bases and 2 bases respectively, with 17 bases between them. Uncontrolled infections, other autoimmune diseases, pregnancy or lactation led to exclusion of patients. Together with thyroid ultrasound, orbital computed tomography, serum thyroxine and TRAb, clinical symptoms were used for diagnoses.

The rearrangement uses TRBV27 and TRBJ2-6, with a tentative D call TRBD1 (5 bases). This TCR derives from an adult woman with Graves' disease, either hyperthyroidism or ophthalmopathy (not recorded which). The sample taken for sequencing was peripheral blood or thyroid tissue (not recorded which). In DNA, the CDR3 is TGTGCCAGCAGCTTGCAGGGTCTGAAGACTGGGGCCAACGTCCTGACTTTC. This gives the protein CASSLQGLKTGANVLTF.